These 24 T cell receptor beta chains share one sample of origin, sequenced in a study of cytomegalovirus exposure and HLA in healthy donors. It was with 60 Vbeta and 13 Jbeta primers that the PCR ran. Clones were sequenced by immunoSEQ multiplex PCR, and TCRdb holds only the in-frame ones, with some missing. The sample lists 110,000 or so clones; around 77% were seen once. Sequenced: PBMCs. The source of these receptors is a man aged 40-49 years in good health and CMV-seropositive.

The CDR3 DNA sequence: TGTGCCAGTAACGCGGACAGGGTCTATGGCTACACCTTC. As protein: CASNADRVYGYTF. This chain connects TRBV19 to TRBJ1-2; 8 nucleotides agree with TRBD1. The CDR3 consists of 13 residues. Germline V gene data show CDR1 as LNHDA and CDR2 as SQIVND (reference sequence). V was clipped by 7 bases and J by 4 bases; unmatched bases: 5.

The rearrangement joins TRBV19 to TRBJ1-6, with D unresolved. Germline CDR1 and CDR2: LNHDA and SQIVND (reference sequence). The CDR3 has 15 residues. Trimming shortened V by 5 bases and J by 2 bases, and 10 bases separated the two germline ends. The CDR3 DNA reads TGTGCCAGTAGTCTCGGAGGGACCTATAATTCACCCCTCCACTTT. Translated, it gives CASSLGGTYNSPLHF.

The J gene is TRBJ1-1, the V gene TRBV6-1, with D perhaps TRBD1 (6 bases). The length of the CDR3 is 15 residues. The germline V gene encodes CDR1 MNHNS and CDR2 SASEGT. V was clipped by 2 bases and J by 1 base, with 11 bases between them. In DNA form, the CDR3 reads TGTGCCAGCAGTGAATGGGGGCAGGGGAACACTGAAGCTTTCTTT. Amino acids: CASSEWGQGNTEAFF.

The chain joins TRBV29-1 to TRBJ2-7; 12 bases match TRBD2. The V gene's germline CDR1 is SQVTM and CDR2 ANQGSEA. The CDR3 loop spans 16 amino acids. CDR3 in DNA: TGCATTAACTGGCTAGCGGGGGGGCCGCCGACCTACGAGCAGTACTTC. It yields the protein CINWLAGGPPTYEQYF.

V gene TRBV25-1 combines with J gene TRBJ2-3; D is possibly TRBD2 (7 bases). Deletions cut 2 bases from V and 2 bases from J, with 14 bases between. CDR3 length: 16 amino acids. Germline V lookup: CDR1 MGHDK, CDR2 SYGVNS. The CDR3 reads CASSEAAGAPTDTQYF. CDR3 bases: TGTGCCAGCAGTGAAGCGGCGGGGGCCCCCACAGATACGCAGTATTTT.

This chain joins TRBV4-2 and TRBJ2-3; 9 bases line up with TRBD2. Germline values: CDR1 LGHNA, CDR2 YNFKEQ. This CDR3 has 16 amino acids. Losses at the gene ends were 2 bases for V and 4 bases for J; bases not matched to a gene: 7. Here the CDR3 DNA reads TGTGCCAGCAGCCAACCCGAGCGGGGGGTTGCAGATACGCAGTATTTT. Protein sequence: CASSQPERGVADTQYF.

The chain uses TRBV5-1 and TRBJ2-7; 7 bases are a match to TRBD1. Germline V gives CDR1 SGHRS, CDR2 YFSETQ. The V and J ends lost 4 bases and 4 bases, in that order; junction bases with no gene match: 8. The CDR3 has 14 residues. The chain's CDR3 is CASSPSGTAYEQYF. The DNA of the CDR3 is TGCGCCAGCAGCCCATCCGGGACAGCTTACGAGCAGTACTTC.

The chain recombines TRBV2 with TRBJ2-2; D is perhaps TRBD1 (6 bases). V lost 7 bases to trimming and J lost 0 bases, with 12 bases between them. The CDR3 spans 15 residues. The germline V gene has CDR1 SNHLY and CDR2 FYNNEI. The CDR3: CASNRQVANTGELFF. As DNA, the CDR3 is TGTGCCAGCAATAGACAGGTAGCGAACACCGGGGAGCTGTTTTTT.

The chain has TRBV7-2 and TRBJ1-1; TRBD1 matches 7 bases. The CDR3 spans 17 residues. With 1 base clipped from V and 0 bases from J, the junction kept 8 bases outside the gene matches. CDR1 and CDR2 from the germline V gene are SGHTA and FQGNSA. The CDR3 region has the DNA TGTGCCAGCAGCTTAGTTTGGGGACAGACCATGAACACTGAAGCTTTCTTT. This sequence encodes CASSLVWGQTMNTEAFF.

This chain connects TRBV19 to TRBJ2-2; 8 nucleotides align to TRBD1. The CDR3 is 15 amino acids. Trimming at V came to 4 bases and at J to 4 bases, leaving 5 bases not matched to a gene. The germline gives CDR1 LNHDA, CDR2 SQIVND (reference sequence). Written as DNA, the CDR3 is TGTGCCAGTAGTACCCTAACAGGGGGCACCGGGGAGCTGTTTTTT. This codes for CASSTLTGGTGELFF.

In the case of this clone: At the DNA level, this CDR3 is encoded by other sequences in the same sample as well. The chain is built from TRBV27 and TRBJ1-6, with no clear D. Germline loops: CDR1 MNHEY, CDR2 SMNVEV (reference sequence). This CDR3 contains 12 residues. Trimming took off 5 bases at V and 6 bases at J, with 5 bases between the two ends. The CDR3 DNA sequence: TGTGCCAGCAGTCCTATTAATTCACCCCTCCACTTT. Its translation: CASSPINSPLHF.

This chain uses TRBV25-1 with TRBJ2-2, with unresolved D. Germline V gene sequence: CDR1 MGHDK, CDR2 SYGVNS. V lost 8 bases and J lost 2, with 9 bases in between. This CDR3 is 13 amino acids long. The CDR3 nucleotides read TGTGCCAGCTCCCTAGGAAACACCGGGGAGCTGTTTTTT. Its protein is CASSLGNTGELFF.

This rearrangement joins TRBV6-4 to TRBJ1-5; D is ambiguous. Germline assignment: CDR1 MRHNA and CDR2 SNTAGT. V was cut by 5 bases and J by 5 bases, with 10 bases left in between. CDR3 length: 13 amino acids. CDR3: CASSRTRDQPQHF. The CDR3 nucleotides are TGTGCCAGCAGTAGGACTCGAGATCAGCCCCAGCATTTT.

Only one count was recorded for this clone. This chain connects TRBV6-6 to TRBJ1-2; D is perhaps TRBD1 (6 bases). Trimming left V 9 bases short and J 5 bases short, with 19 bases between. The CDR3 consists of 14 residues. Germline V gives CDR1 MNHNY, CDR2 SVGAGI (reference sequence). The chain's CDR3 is CASNYGGGYYGYTF. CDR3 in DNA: TGTGCCAGTAACTATGGGGGGGGCTATTATGGCTACACCTTC.

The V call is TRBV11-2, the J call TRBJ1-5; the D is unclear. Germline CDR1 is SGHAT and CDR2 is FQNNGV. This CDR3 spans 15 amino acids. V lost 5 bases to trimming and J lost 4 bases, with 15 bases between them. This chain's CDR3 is CASSLIALMNQPQHF. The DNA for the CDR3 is TGTGCCAGCAGCCTCATCGCACTCATGAATCAGCCCCAGCATTTT. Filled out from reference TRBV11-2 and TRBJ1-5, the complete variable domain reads EAGVAQSPRYKIIEKRQSVAFWCNPISGHATLYWYQQILGQGPKLLIQFQNNGVVDDSQLPKDRFSAERLKGVDSTLKIQPAKLEDSAVYLCASSLIALMNQPQHFGDGTRLSIL.

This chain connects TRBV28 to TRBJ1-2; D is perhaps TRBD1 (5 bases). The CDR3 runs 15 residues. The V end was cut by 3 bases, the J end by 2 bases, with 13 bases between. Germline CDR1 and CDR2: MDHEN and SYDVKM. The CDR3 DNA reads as TGTGCCAGCAGTTTTTCAAACACAGGCAACTATGGCTACACCTTC. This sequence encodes CASSFSNTGNYGYTF.

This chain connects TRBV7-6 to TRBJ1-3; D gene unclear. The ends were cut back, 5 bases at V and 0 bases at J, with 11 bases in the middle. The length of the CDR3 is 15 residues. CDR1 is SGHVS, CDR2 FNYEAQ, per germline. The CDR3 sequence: CASSPRLGSGNTIYF. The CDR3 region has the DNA TGTGCCAGCAGCCCCCGACTGGGCTCTGGAAACACCATATATTTT.

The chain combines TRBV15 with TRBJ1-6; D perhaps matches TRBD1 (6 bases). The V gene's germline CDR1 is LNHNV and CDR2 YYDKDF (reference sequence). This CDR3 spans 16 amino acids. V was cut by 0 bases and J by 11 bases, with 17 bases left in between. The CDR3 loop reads CATSRDPTGRGAPLHF. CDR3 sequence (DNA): TGTGCCACCAGCAGAGACCCGACAGGCCGGGGAGCACCCCTCCACTTT.

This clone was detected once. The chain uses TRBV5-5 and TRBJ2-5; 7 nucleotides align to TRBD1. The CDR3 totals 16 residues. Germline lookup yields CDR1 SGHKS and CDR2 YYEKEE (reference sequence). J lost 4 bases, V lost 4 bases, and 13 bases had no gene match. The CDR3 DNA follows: TGTGCCAGCAGCCCGAAACGAGACAGGGTATCAGAGACCCAGTACTTC. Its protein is CASSPKRDRVSETQYF.

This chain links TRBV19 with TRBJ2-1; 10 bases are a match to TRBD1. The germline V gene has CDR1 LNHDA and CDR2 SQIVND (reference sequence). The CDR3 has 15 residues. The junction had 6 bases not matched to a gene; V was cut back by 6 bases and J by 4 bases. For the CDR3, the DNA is TGTGCCAGTAGAACCGGGACAGGGGTATACAATGAGCAGTTCTTC. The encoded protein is CASRTGTGVYNEQFF.

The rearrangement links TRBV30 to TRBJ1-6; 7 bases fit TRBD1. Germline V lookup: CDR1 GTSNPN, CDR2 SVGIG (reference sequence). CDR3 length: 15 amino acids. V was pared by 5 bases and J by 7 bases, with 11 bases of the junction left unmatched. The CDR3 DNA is TGTGCCTGGGAGACGACAGGGCTGGGGAATTCACCCCTCCACTTT. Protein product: CAWETTGLGNSPLHF.

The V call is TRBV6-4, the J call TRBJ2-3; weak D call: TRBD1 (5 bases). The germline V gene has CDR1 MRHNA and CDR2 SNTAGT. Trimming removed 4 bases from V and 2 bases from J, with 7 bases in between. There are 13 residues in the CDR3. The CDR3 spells CASSGGDTDTQYF. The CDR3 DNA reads TGTGCCAGCAGTGGGGGCGACACAGATACGCAGTATTTT.

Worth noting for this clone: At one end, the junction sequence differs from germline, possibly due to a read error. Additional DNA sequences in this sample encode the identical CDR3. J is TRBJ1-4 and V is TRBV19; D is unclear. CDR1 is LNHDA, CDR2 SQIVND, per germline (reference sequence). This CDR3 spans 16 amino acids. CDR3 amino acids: CASSSARTLRREKLFF. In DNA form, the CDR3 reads TGTGCCAGTAGTTCCGCCCGGACCCTAAGGAGGGAAAAACTGTTCTTT. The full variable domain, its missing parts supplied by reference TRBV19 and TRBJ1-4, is DGGITQSPKYLFRKEGQNVTLSCEQNLNHDAMYWYRQDPGQGLRLIYYSQIVNDFQKGDIAEGYSVSREKKESFPLTVTSAQKNPTAFYLCASSSARTLRREKLFFGSGTQLSVL.

As DNA, the CDR3 is TGTGCCTGGAGTGTACTCTACGAGCAGTACTTC. As protein: CAWSVLYEQYF. V is TRBV30 and J is TRBJ2-7; no firm D call. Germline values: CDR1 GTSNPN, CDR2 SVGIG (reference sequence). The V end was cut by 0 bases, the J end by 3 bases, with 3 bases between. This CDR3 region has 11 residues.